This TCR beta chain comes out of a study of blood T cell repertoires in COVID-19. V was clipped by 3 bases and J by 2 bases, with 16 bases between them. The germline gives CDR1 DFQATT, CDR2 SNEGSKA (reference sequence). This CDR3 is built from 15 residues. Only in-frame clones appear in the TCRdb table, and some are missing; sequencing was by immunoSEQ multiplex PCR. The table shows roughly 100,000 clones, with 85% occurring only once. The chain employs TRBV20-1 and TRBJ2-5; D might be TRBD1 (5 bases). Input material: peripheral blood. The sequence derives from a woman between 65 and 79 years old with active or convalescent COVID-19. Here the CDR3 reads CSASGGRDSQETQYF. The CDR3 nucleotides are TGCAGTGCTAGTGGCGGCAGGGATAGTCAAGAGACCCAGTACTTC.